This T cell receptor (beta chain) originates from a study of blood T cell repertoires in COVID-19. Overall study: Samples taken during acute and convalescent COVID-19 were collected in the United States, Italy and Spain. PBMCs, B-cell-depleted T cells, or T cells were the source of the cDNA or gDNA that made up the material.

As handled by the study authors: Cell counts per sample came from amplifying reference gene primers. The data were produced by immunoSEQ multiplex PCR, yet TCRdb's version contains in-frame clones alone and is incomplete. That table gives V, J and clone size, and the DNA gave D and trimming. There are approximately 200,000 clones in the sample; 84% occur only once, and more than 4.5% lies in the top ten. Trimming shortened V by 1 base and J by 6 bases, and 21 bases separated the two germline ends. CDR1 is GTSNPN and CDR2 is SVGIG in the germline V gene (reference sequence). The CDR3 sequence is 17 residues long.

The chain recombines TRBV30 with TRBJ1-4, with unresolved D. The sample comprised peripheral blood. This TCR was sampled from a woman aged 55-69 years who had recovered from COVID-19. The chain's CDR3 is CAWSDLLGRGHDEKLFF. The CDR3 DNA follows: TGTGCCTGGAGTGACTTATTAGGGCGCGGGCATGATGAAAAACTGTTTTTT. The variable domain in full, completed from reference TRBV30 and TRBJ1-4, reads SQTIHQWPATLVQPVGSPLSLECTVEGTSNPNLYWYRQAAGRGLQLLFYSVGIGQISSEVPQNLSASRPQDRQFILSSKKLLLSDSGFYLCAWSDLLGRGHDEKLFFGSGTQLSVL.